This T cell receptor beta chain is drawn from a study of cytomegalovirus exposure and HLA in healthy donors. General study results and limits: Some highly shared sequence variants likely arose as a pipeline artifact.

In regard to this clone: Its antigen remains unidentified.

The length of the CDR3 is 15 residues. Trimming cost V 1 base and J 5 bases; bases outside gene matches: 5. The germline gives CDR1 LNHDA, CDR2 SQIVND (reference sequence). Both 60 Vbeta primers and 13 Jbeta primers went into the PCR. Profiled with immunoSEQ multiplex PCR; TCRdb holds only in-frame clones, not every one. The sample lists approximately 70,000 clones, roughly 80% occurring once. The TCR comes from a man aged 60 to 75 in good health and CMV-seropositive. Input material: PBMCs. This rearrangement joins TRBV19 to TRBJ2-3, with 8 bases lining up with TRBD1. CDR3 DNA: TGTGCCAGTAGTATAGTTGGACAGGGTGGAGATACGCAGTATTTT. This translates into CASSIVGQGGDTQYF.